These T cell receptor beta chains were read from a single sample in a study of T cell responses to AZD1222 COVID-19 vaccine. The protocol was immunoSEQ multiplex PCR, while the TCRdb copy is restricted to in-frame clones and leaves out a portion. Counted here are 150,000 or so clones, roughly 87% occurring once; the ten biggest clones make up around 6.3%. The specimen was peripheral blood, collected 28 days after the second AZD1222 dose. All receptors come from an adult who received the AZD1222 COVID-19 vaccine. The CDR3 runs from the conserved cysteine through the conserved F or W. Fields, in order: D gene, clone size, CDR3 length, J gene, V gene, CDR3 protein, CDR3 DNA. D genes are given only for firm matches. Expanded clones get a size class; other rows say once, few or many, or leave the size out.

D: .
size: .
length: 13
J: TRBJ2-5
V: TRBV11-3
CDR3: CASSIQGQETQYF
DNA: TGTGCCAGCAGCATTCAGGGGCAAGAGACCCAGTACTTC

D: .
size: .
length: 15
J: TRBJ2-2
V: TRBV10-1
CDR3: CASSETSGFAGELFF
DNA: TGCGCCAGCAGTGAGACCTCAGGGTTCGCCGGGGAGCTGTTTTTT

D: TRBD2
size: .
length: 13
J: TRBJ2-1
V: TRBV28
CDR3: CASWVAGGNEQFF
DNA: TGTGCCAGCTGGGTCGCGGGAGGGAATGAGCAGTTCTTC

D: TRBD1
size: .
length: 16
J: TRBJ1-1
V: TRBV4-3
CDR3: CASSQWGGQGTSEAFF
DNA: TGCGCCAGCAGCCAGTGGGGGGGACAGGGGACGTCTGAAGCTTTCTTT

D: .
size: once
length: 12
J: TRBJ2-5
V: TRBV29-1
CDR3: CSVAPGGETQYF
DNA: TGCAGCGTTGCCCCAGGTGGAGAGACCCAGTACTTC

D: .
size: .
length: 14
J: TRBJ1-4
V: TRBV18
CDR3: CASSPATGNEKLFF
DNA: TGTGCCAGCTCACCAGCGACAGGCAATGAAAAACTGTTTTTT

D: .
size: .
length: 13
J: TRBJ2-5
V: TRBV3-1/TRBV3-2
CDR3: CASSQGTQETQYF
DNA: TGTGCCAGCAGCCAAGGGACCCAAGAGACCCAGTACTTC

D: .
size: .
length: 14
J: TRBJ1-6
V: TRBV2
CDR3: CASSQGMGGSPLHF
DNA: TGTGCCAGCAGTCAGGGGATGGGGGGTTCACCCCTCCACTTT

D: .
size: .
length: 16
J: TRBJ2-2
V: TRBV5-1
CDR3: CASSFGQQGGTGELFF
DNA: TGCGCCAGCAGCTTTGGTCAGCAGGGTGGTACCGGGGAGCTGTTTTTT

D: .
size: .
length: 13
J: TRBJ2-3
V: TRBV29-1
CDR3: CSVVSIITDTQYF
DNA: TGCAGCGTTGTATCTATCATCACAGATACGCAGTATTTT

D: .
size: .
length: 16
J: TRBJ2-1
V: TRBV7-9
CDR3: CASSHRTGTSYNEQFF
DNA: TGTGCCAGCAGCCATCGGACGGGAACCTCCTACAATGAGCAGTTCTTC

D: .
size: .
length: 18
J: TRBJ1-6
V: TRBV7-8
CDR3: CASSLVGSQAAGGSPLHF
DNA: TGTGCCAGCAGCTTAGTGGGCTCCCAGGCGGCTGGTGGTTCACCCCTCCACTTT

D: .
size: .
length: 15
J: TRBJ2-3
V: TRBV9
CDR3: CASSVGGGLADTQYF
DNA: TGTGCCAGCAGCGTTGGGGGGGGCCTGGCGGATACGCAGTATTTT

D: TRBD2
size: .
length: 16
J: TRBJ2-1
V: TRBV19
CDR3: CASSMVASGRRGEQFF
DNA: TGTGCCAGTAGTATGGTTGCTAGCGGGAGGAGGGGTGAGCAGTTCTTC

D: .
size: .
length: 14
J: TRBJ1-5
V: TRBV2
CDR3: CATSLTVSNQPQHF
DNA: TGTGCCACCTCTTTGACAGTCTCCAATCAGCCCCAGCATTTT

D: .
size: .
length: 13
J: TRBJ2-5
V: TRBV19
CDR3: CASSINFQETQYF
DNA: TGTGCCAGTAGTATCAACTTCCAAGAGACCCAGTACTTC

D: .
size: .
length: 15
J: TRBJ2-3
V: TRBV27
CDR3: CASSLRGQSTDTQYF
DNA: TGTGCCAGCAGTTTACGCGGGCAGAGCACAGATACGCAGTATTTT

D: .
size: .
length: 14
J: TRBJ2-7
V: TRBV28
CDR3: CASSLQQPSYEQYF
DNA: TGTGCCAGCAGCCTACAGCAACCCTCCTACGAGCAGTACTTC

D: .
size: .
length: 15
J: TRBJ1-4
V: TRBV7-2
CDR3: CASSLWGLANEKLFF
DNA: TGTGCCAGCAGCTTATGGGGGCTGGCTAATGAAAAACTGTTTTTT

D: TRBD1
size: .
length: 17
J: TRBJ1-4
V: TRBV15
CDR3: CATSRDSGTGGLEKLFF
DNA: TGTGCCACCAGCAGAGATAGCGGGACAGGGGGCTTGGAAAAACTGTTTTTT

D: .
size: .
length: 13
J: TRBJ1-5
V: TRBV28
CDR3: CATSPYRNQPQHF
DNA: TGTGCCACCTCGCCCTACAGGAATCAGCCCCAGCATTTT

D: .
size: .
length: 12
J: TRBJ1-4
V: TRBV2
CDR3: CATRDHAEKLFF
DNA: TGTGCCACCCGGGACCACGCCGAAAAACTGTTTTTT

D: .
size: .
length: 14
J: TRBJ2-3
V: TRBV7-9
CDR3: CASIPTGRADTQYF
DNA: TGTGCCAGCATCCCGACAGGGAGGGCAGATACGCAGTATTTT

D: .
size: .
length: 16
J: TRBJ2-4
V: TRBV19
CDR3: CASSVLSLRAKNIQYF
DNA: TGTGCCAGTAGTGTCCTCTCCCTCCGGGCCAAAAACATTCAGTACTTC

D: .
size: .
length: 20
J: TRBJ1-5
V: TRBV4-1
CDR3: CASSQGFFRVRSVSNQPQHF
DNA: TGCGCCAGCAGCCAAGGATTTTTCAGGGTCAGAAGTGTCAGCAATCAGCCCCAGCATTTT

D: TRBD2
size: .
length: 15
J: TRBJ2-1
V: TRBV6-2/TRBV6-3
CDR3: CASSSWLAGSNEQFF
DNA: TGTGCCAGCAGCTCGTGGCTAGCGGGAAGCAATGAGCAGTTCTTC

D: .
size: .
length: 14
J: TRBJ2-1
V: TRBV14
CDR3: CASSQEARTNEQFF
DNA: TGTGCCAGCAGCCAAGAGGCCCGAACCAATGAGCAGTTCTTC

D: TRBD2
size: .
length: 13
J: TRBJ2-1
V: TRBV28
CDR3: CASKLAGHNEQFF
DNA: TGTGCCAGCAAGCTAGCGGGTCACAATGAGCAGTTCTTC

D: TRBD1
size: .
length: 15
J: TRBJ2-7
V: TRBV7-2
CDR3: CASSLAGTGGYEQYF
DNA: TGTGCCAGCAGCTTAGCTGGGACAGGCGGCTACGAGCAGTACTTC

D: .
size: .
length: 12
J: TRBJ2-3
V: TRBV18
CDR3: CASSPTGYTQYF
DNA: TGTGCCAGCTCACCGACGGGGTATACGCAGTATTTT

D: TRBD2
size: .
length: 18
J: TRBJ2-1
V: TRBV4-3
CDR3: CASSQDLLAGGQDNEQFF
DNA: TGCGCCAGCAGCCAAGACCTACTAGCGGGAGGTCAGGACAATGAGCAGTTCTTC

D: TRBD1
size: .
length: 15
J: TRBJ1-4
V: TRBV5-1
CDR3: CASSVTGGTNEKLFF
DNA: TGCGCCAGCAGCGTAACAGGGGGAACTAATGAAAAACTGTTTTTT

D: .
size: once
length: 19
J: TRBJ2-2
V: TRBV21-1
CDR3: CASINRESSGIWGTGELFF
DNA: TGTGCCAGCATCAATAGGGAATCTAGCGGGATCTGGGGGACCGGGGAGCTGTTTTTT

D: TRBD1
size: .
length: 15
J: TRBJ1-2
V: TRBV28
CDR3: CASSPGTGVDYGYTF
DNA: TGTGCCAGCAGTCCGGGGACAGGGGTAGACTATGGCTACACCTTC

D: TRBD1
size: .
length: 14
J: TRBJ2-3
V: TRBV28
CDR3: CASTEGQATDTQYF
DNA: TGTGCCAGCACTGAAGGACAGGCGACAGATACGCAGTATTTT

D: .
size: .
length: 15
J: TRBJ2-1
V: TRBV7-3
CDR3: CASSLYREPGNEQFF
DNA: TGTGCCAGCAGCTTATACCGGGAGCCGGGAAATGAGCAGTTCTTC

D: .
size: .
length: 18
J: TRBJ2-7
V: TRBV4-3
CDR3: CASSQSRPGVSGTYEQYF
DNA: TGCGCCAGCAGCCAAAGTCGCCCCGGGGTCTCGGGAACCTACGAGCAGTACTTC

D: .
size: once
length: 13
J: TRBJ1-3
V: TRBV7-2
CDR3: CASSPSSGNTIYF
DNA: TGTGCCAGCAGCCCCAGCTCTGGAAACACCATATATTTT

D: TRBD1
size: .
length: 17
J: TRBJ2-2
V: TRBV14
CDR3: CASSQLTGTGNTGELFF
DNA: TGTGCCAGCAGCCAACTAACCGGGACAGGGAACACCGGGGAGCTGTTTTTT

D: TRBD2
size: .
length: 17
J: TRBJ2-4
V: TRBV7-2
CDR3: CASSPGTSGNGKNIQYF
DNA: TGTGCCAGCAGCCCAGGGACTAGCGGGAATGGAAAAAACATTCAGTACTTC

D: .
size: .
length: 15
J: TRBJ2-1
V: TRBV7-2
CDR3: CASSLVVGLPNEQFF
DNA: TGTGCCAGCAGCTTAGTAGTGGGGCTGCCAAATGAGCAGTTCTTC

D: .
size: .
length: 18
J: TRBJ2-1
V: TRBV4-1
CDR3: CASSQGGVADSSYNEQFF
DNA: TGCGCCAGCAGCCAAGGGGGTGTAGCGGACAGCTCCTACAATGAGCAGTTCTTC

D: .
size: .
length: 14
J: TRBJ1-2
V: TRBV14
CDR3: CASSQGQGRTNYTF
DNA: TGTGCCAGCAGCCAAGGGCAGGGGCGAACGAACTACACCTTC

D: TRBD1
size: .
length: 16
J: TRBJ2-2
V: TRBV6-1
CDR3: CASSEAVSGGTGELFF
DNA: TGTGCCAGCAGTGAAGCGGTGTCAGGGGGAACCGGGGAGCTGTTTTTT